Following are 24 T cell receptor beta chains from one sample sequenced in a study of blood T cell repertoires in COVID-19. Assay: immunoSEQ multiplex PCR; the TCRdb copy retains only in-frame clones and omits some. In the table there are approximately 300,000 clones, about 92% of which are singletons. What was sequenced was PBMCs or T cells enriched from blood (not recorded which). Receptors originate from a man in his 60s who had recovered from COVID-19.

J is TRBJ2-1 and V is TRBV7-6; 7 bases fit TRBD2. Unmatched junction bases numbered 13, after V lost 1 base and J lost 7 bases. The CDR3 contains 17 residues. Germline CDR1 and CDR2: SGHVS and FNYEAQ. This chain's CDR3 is CASSLVLANQRGNEQFF. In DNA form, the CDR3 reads TGTGCCAGCAGCTTAGTACTAGCGAATCAACGGGGTAATGAGCAGTTCTTC.

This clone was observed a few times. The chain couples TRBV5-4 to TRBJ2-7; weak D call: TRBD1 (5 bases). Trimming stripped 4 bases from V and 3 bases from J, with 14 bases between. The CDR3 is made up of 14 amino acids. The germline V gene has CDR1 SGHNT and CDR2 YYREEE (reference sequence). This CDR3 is CASSATSDSYEQYF. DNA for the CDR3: TGTGCCAGCAGCGCAACCAGCGACAGCTACGAGCAGTACTTC.

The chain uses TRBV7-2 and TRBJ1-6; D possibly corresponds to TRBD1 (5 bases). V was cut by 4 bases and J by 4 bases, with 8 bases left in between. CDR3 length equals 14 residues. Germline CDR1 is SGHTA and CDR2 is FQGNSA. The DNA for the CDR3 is TGTGCCAGCAGCTCGGACACTTATAATTCACCCCTCCACTTT. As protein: CASSSDTYNSPLHF.

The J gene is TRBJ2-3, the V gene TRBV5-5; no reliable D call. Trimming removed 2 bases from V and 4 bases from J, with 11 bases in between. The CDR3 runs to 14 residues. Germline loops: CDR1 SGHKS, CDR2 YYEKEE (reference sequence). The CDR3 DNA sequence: TGTGCCAGCAGCTTTAGTAGAGCCCCAGATACGCAGTATTTT. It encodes CASSFSRAPDTQYF.

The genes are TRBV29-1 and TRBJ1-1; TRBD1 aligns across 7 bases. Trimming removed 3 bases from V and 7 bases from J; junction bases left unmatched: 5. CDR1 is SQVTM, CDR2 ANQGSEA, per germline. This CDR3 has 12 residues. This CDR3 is CSVEPGQFEAFF. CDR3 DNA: TGCAGCGTTGAGCCGGGACAGTTTGAAGCTTTCTTT.

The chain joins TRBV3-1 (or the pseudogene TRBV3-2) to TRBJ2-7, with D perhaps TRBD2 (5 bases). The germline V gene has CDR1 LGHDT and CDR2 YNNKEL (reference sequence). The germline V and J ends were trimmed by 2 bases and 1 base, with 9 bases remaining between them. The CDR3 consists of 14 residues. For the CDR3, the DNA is TGTGCCAGCAGCCAACCGGGGAGATCCTACGAGCAGTACTTC. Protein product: CASSQPGRSYEQYF.

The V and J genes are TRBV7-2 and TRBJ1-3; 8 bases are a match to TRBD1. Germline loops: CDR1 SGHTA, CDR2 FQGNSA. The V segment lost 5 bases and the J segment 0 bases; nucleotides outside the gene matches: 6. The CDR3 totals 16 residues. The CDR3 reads CASSVQGGNSGNTIYF. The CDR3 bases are TGTGCCAGCAGCGTACAGGGGGGTAACTCTGGAAACACCATATATTTT.

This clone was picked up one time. The CDR3 bases are TGTGCCAGCAACCTGGACAGGGACGGTGAAAAACTGTTTTTT. This codes for CASNLDRDGEKLFF. The V and J genes are TRBV6-5 and TRBJ1-4; 8 bases match TRBD1. The germline V gene has CDR1 MNHEY and CDR2 SVGAGI. Trimming cost V 7 bases and J 7 bases; bases outside gene matches: 8. The CDR3 is made up of 14 amino acids.

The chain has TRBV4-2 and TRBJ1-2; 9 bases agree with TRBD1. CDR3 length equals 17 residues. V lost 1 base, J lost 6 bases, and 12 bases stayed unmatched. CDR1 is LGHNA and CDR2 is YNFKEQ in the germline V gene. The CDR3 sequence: CASSQGPRGTGRNGYTF. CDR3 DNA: TGTGCCAGCAGCCAAGGCCCCCGAGGGACAGGGAGAAATGGCTACACCTTC.

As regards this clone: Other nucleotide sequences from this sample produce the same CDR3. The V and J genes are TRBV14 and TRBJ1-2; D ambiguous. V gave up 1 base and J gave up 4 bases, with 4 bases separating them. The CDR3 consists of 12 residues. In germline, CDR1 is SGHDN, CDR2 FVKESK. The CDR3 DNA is TGTGCCAGCAGCCAAGGAGGCTATGGCTACACCTTC. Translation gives CASSQGGYGYTF. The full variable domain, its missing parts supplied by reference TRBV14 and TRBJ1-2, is EAGVTQFPSHSVIEKGQTVTLRCDPISGHDNLYWYRRVMGKEIKFLLHFVKESKQDESGMPNNRFLAERTGGTYSTLKVQPAELEDSGVYFCASSQGGYGYTFGSGTRLTVV.

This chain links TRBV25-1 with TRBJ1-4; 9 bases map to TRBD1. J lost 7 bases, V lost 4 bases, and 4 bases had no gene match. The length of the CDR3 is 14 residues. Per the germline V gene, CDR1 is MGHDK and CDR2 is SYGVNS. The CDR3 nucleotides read TGTGCCAGCAGTGGGGACAGGGTGGTTGAAAAACTGTTTTTT. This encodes CASSGDRVVEKLFF.

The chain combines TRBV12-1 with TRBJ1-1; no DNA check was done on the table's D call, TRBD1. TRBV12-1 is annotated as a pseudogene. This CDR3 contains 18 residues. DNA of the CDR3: TGTGCCAGCAGCTTTGTAGTCCCAGCCTTATACAGGGCCACTGAAGCTTTCTTT. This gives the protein CASSFVVPALYRATEAFF.

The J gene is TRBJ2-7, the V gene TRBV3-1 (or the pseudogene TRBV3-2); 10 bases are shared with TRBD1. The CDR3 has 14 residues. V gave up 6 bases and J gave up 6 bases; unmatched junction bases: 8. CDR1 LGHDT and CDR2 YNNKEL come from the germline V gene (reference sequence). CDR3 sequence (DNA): TGTGCCAGCAGTCAACCCGGACAGGGGGGCGAGCAGTACTTC. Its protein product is CASSQPGQGGEQYF.

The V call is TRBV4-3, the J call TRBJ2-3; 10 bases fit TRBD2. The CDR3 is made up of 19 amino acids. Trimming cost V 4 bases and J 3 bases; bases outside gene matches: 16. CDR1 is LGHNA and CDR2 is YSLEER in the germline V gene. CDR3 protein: CASSRGETSGDGVTDTQYF. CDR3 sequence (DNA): TGCGCCAGCAGCCGAGGAGAAACTAGCGGGGATGGCGTGACAGATACGCAGTATTTT.

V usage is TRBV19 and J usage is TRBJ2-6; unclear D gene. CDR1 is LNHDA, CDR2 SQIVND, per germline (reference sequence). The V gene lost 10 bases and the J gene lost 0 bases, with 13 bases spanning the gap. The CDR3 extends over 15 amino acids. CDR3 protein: CATDTPYSGANVLTF. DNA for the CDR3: TGTGCCACTGACACCCCGTACTCTGGGGCCAACGTCCTGACTTTC. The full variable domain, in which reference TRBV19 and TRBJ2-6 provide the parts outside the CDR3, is DGGITQSPKYLFRKEGQNVTLSCEQNLNHDAMYWYRQDPGQGLRLIYYSQIVNDFQKGDIAEGYSVSREKKESFPLTVTSAQKNPTAFYLCATDTPYSGANVLTFGAGSRLTVL.

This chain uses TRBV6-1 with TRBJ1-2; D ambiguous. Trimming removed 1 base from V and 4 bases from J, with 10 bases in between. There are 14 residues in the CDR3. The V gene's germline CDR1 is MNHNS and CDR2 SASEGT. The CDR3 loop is CASSEVGGSYGYTF. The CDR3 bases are TGTGCCAGCAGTGAAGTTGGCGGATCCTATGGCTACACCTTC.

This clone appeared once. The CDR3 nucleotides read TGTGCCACCAGTGACCTCGACAGGGGGCTCGGAGATACGCAGTATTTT. Protein sequence: CATSDLDRGLGDTQYF. The rearrangement joins TRBV24-1 to TRBJ2-3; 10 nucleotides match TRBD1. From germline, CDR1 is KGHDR and CDR2 SFDVKD. This CDR3 is 16 amino acids long. V shed 4 bases and J 5 bases; nucleotides not matched to a gene: 8.

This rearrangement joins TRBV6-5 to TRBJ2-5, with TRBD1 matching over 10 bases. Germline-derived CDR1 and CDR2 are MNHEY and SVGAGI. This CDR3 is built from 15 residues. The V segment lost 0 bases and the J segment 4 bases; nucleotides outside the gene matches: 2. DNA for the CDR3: TGTGCCAGCAGTTACTCTGGACAGGGGGTAGAGACCCAGTACTTC. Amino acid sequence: CASSYSGQGVETQYF.

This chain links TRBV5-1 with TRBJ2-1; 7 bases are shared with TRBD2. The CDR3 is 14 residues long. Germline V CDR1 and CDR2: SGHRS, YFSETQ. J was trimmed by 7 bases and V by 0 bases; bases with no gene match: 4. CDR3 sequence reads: CASSLEGRVNEQFF. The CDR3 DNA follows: TGCGCCAGCAGCTTGGAAGGGAGGGTGAATGAGCAGTTCTTC.

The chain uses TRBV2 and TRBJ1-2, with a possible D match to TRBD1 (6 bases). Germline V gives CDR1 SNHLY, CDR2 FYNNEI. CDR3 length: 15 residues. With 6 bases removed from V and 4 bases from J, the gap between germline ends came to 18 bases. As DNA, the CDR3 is TGTGCCAGCAGCCTTGCCCCAGGGGCTAGCTATGGCTACACCTTC. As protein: CASSLAPGASYGYTF.

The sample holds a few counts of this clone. The CDR3 loop reads CASSDRNSGGDEQFF. The CDR3 bases are TGCGCCAGCAGTGACCGGAATAGCGGGGGTGATGAGCAGTTCTTC. This chain connects TRBV10-1 to TRBJ2-1; TRBD2 matches at 9 bases. The germline gives CDR1 WNHNN, CDR2 SYGVQD (reference sequence). The CDR3 is 15 amino acids. J gave up 8 bases and V 3 bases, and 8 bases lay outside the gene matches.

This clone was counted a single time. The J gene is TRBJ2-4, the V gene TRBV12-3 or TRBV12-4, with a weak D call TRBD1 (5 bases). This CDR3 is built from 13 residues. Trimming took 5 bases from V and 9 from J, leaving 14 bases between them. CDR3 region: CASSQQGNGIQYF. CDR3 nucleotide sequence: TGTGCCAGCAGTCAGCAGGGCAACGGCATTCAGTACTTC.

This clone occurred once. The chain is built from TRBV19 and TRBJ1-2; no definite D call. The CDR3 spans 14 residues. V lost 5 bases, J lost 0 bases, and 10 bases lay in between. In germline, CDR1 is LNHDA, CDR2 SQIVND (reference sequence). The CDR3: CASSAQTSNYGYTF. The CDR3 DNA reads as TGTGCCAGTAGTGCCCAGACATCTAACTATGGCTACACCTTC.

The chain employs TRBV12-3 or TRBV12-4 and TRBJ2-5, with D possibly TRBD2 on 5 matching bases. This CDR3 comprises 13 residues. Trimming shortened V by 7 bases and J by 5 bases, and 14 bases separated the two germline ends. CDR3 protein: CASNSGMRETQYF. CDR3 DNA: TGTGCCAGCAACTCCGGGATGCGCGAGACCCAGTACTTC.